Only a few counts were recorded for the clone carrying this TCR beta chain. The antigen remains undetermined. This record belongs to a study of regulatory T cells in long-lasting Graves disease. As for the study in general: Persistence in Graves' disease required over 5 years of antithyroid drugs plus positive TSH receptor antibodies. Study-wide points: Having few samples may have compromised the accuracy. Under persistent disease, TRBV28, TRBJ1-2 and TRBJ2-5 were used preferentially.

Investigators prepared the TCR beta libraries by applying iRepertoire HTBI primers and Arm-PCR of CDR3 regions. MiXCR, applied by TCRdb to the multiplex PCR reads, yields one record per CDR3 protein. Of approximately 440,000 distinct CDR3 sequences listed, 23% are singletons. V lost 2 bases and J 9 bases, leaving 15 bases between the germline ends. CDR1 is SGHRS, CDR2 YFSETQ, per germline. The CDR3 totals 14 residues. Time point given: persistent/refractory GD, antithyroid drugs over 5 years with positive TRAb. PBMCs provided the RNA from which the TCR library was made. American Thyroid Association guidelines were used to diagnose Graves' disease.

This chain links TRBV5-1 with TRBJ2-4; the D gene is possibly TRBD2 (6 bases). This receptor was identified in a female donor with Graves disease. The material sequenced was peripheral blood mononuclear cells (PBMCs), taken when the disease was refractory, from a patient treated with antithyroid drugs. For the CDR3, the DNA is TGCGCCAGCAGCTTAGAAACACGGAGGGGCATTCAGTACTTC. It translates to CASSLETRRGIQYF.